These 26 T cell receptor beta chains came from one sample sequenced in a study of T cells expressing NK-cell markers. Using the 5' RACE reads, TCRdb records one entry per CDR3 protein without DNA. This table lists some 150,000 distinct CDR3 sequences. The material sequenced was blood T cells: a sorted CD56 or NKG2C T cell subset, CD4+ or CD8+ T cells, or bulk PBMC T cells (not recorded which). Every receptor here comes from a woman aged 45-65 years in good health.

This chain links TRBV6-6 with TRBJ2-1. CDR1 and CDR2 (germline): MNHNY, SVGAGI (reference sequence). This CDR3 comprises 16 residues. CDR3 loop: CASSYSGVSKSNEQFF.

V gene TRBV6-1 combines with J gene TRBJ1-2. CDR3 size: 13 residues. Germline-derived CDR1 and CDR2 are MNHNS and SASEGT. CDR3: CASREATAYGYTF.

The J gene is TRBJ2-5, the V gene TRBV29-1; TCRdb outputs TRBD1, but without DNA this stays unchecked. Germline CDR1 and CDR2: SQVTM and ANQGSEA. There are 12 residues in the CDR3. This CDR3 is CSVEPTGLTQYF.

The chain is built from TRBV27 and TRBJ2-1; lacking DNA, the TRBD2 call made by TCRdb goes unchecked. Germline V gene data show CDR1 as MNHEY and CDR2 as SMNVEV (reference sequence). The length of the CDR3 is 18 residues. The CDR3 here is CASSVGLAAVKFYNEQFF.

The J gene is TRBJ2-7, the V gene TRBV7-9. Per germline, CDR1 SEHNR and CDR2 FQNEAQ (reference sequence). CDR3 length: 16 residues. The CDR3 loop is CASSLVGLLSSYEQYF. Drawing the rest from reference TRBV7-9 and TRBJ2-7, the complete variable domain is DTGVSQNPRHKITKRGQNVTFRCDPISEHNRLYWYRQTLGQGPEFLTYFQNEAQLEKSRLLSDRFSAERPKGSFSTLEIQRTEQGDSAMYLCASSLVGLLSSYEQYFGPGTRLTVT.

The CDR3 sequence: CASSKVGETGYTF. The chain couples TRBV2 to TRBJ1-2. Germline V gene data show CDR1 as SNHLY and CDR2 as FYNNEI. CDR3 length: 13 residues. The whole variable domain, remainder taken from reference TRBV2 and TRBJ1-2, is EPEVTQTPSHQVTQMGQEVILRCVPISNHLYFYWYRQILGQKVEFLVSFYNNEISEKSEIFDDQFSVERPDGSNFTLKIRSTKLEDSAMYFCASSKVGETGYTFGSGTRLTVV.

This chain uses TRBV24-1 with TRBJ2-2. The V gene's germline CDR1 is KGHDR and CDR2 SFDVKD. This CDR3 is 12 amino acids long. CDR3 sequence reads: CATSELRGELFF.

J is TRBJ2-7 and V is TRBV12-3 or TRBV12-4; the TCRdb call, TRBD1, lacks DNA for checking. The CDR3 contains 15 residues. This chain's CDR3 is CASSKPEGVLYEQYF.

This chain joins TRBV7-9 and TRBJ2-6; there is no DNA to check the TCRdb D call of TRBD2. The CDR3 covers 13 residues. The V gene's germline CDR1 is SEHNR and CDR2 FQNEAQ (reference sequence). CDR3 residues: CAGGPPGANVLTF.

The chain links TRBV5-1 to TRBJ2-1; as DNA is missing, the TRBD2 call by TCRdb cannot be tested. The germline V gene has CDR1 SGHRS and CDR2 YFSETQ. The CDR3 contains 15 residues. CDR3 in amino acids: CASSWGLQMRDEQFF.

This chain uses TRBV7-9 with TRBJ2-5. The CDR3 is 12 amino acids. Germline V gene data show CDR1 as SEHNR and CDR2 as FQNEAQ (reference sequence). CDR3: CASSLGEETQYF.

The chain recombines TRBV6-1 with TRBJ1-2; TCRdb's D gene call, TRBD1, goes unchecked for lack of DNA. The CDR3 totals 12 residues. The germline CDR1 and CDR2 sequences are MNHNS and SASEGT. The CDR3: CASSEPPGGYTF.

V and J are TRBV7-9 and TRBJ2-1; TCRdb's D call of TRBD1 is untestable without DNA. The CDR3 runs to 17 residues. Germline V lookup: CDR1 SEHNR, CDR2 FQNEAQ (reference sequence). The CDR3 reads CASSTPQGDRGLNEQFF.

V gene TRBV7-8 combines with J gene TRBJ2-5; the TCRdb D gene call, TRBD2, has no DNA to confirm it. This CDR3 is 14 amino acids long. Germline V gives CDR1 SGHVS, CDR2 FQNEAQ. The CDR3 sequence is CASSPTGPLETQYF.

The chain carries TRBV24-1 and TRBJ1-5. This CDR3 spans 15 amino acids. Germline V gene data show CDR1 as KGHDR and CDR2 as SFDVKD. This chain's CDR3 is CATSDSGYSNQPQHF.

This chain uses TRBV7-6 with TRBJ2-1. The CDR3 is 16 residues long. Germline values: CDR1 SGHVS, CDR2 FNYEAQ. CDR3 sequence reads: CASSLFSVSSYNEQFF.

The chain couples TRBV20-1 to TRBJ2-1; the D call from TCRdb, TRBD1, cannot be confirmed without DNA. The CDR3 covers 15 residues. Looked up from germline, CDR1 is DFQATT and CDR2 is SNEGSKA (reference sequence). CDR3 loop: CSARVTGGLGNEQFF.

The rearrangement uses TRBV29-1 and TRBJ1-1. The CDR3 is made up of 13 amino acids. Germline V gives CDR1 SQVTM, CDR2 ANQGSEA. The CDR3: CSVFRDWNTEAFF.

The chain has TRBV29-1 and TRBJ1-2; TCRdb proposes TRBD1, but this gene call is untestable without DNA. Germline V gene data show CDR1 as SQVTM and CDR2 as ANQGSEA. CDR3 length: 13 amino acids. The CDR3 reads CSVETGTDYGYTF.

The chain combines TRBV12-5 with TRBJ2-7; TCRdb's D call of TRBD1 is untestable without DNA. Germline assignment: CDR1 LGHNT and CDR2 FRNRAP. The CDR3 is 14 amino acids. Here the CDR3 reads CASDSGTGDHEQYF.

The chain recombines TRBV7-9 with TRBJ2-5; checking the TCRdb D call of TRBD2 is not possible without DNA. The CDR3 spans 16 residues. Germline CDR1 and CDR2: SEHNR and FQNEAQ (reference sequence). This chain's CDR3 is CASSLSSGGLGETQYF.

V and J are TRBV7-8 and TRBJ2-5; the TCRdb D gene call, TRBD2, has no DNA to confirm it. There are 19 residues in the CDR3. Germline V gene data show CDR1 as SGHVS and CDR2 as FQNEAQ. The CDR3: CASSLTLTVTSGDGETQYF.

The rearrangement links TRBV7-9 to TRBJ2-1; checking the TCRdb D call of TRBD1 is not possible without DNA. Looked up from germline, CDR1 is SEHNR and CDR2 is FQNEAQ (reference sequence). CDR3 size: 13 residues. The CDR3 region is CASRPGGLGEQFF.

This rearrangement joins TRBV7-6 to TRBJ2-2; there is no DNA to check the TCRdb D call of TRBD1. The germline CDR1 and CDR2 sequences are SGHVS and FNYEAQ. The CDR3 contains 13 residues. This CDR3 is CASSPGAGGELFF.

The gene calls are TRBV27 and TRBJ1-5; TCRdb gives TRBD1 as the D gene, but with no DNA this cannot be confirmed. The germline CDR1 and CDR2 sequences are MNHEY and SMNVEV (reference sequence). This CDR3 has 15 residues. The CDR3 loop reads CASSLMQGSDQPQHF.

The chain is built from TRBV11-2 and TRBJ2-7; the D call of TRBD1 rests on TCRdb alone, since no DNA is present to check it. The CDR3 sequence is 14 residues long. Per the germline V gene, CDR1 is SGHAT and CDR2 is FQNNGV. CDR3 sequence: CASSFERGGYEQYF.